Presented here are 20 T cell receptor beta chains from one specimen sequenced in a study of cytomegalovirus exposure and HLA in healthy donors. Primers included in the PCR were 60 Vbeta and 13 Jbeta primers. Data came from immunoSEQ multiplex PCR; TCRdb stores just in-frame clones and leaves some out. This table holds fewer than 200,000 clones, approximately 80% found once. Sequencing was carried out using PBMCs. These receptors were obtained from a woman in her 30s in good health and CMV-seropositive.

The rearrangement links TRBV30 to TRBJ2-7; perhaps TRBD2 as D (6 bases). Germline V CDR1 and CDR2: GTSNPN, SVGIG (reference sequence). V dropped 2 bases and J dropped 5 bases, with 16 bases sitting between them. The CDR3 loop spans 14 amino acids. CDR3 region: CAWSRSSVIHEQYF. CDR3 coding DNA: TGTGCCTGGAGTAGGTCTAGCGTAATCCACGAGCAGTACTTC.

V gene TRBV18 combines with J gene TRBJ2-1, with D maybe TRBD2 (5 bases). Germline V gene data show CDR1 as KGHSH and CDR2 as LQKENI. The ends were cut back, 0 bases at V and 4 bases at J, with 7 bases in the middle. The CDR3 has 14 amino acids. Here the CDR3 reads CASSPPGVYNEQFF. Written as DNA, the CDR3 is TGTGCCAGCTCACCACCGGGAGTTTACAATGAGCAGTTCTTC.

The chain uses TRBV30 and TRBJ1-6, with TRBD1 matching 8 bases. The CDR3 consists of 13 residues. The germline V gene encodes CDR1 GTSNPN and CDR2 SVGIG (reference sequence). The ends lost 6 bases at V and 6 bases at J; junction bases unmatched: 4. The CDR3 reads CACAGQVNSPLHF. In nucleotides, the CDR3 is TGTGCCTGCGCGGGACAGGTTAATTCACCCCTCCACTTT.

The chain has TRBV27 and TRBJ2-1; 12 bases line up with TRBD2. From germline, CDR1 is MNHEY and CDR2 SMNVEV (reference sequence). The V and J ends lost 3 bases and 2 bases, in that order; junction bases with no gene match: 5. The CDR3 totals 17 residues. The CDR3 sequence is CASSLLGLAGTYNEQFF. In nucleotides, the CDR3 is TGTGCCAGCAGTTTGCTGGGACTAGCGGGCACCTACAATGAGCAGTTCTTC.

A note on this clone: Compared with germline, one end of the junction differs, possibly owing to a read error. The identical CDR3 is also encoded by other nucleotide sequences in the sample. The gene calls are TRBV18 and TRBJ2-1; a possible D gene is TRBD1 (5 bases). The CDR3 is made up of 13 amino acids. Germline values: CDR1 KGHSH, CDR2 LQKENI. CDR3 region: CASSPSRVNEQFF. The DNA for the CDR3 is TGTGCTAGCTCACCATCCAGGGTCAATGAGCAGTTCTTC.

A few counts support this clone. The chain is built from TRBV6-5 and TRBJ1-1, with TRBD1 matching 8 bases. V shed 4 bases, J shed 5 bases, and the junction held 9 bases outside the gene matches. The CDR3 contains 15 residues. The germline V gene has CDR1 MNHEY and CDR2 SVGAGI. The CDR3 here is CASSSLQGAGTEAFF. The DNA of the CDR3 is TGTGCCAGCAGTTCACTCCAGGGGGCTGGGACTGAAGCTTTCTTT.

This clone was observed a single time. The V gene is TRBV29-1, the J gene TRBJ1-1; 7 nucleotides match TRBD1. From germline, CDR1 is SQVTM and CDR2 ANQGSEA. The CDR3 consists of 13 residues. The trim removed 7 bases at V and 1 base at J, leaving 6 bases unmatched. The CDR3, as DNA: TGCAGCGGGGGACAGCCCCGGAACACTGAAGCTTTCTTT. The encoded protein is CSGGQPRNTEAFF.

The CDR3 spells CASSSDRTNEKLFF. The CDR3 bases are TGTGCCAGCAGCTCCGACAGAACTAATGAAAAACTGTTTTTT. The chain has TRBV7-2 and TRBJ1-4; tentatively, D is TRBD1 (5 bases). The CDR3 runs 14 residues. In germline, CDR1 is SGHTA, CDR2 FQGNSA. Trimming removed 4 bases from V and 1 base from J, with 7 bases in between.

A few counts support this clone. The chain uses TRBV6-5 and TRBJ1-4; maybe TRBD1 (6 bases). This CDR3 has 15 residues. Germline-derived CDR1 and CDR2 are MNHEY and SVGAGI. V lost 6 bases and J 3 bases, leaving 14 bases between the germline ends. The CDR3 spells CASRGSGGANEKLFF. DNA of the CDR3: TGTGCCAGCAGAGGGAGTGGGGGCGCTAATGAAAAACTGTTTTTT.

The rearrangement uses TRBV27 and TRBJ1-5; tentative D call: TRBD1 (5 bases). V lost 1 base to trimming and J lost 4 bases, with 8 bases between them. From germline, CDR1 is MNHEY and CDR2 SMNVEV (reference sequence). This CDR3 has 14 residues. In DNA, the CDR3 is TGTGCCAGCAGTTTATTTGCAGGGAATCAGCCCCAGCATTTT. This gives the protein CASSLFAGNQPQHF.

V and J are TRBV4-2 and TRBJ1-1; TRBD1 agrees at 11 bases. CDR3 length: 17 amino acids. Germline V gene data show CDR1 as LGHNA and CDR2 as YNFKEQ. Unmatched junction bases numbered 7, after V lost 3 bases and J lost 1 base. The CDR3 DNA reads as TGTGCCAGCAGCCAGATCAGGACAGGGGGCAGGAACACTGAAGCTTTCTTT. It translates to CASSQIRTGGRNTEAFF.

The CDR3 DNA sequence: TGTGCCAGCAGATCCAGCGGGAGTTCCTACAATGAGCAGTTCTTC. Translating gives CASRSSGSSYNEQFF. V and J are TRBV6-6 and TRBJ2-1, with 8 bases matching TRBD2. The germline V gene has CDR1 MNHNY and CDR2 SVGAGI (reference sequence). The CDR3 is made up of 15 amino acids. J was trimmed by 1 base and V by 6 bases; bases with no gene match: 5.

This rearrangement joins TRBV4-1 to TRBJ2-7; 13 positions agree with TRBD2. This CDR3 is 19 amino acids long. CDR1 is MGHRA, CDR2 YSYEKL, per germline. V dropped 3 bases and J dropped 4; count of bases not matched to a gene: 15. In DNA, the CDR3 is TGCGCCAGCAGCCAGACCGACCCCTGGACTAGCGGGAGTTCGTACGAGCAGTACTTC. Translation gives CASSQTDPWTSGSSYEQYF.

For the CDR3, the DNA is TGTGCCAGTAGTTGGAGAAGTACAGGGGATGAGCAGTTCTTC. This sequence encodes CASSWRSTGDEQFF. This chain joins TRBV19 and TRBJ2-1; 7 nucleotides match TRBD1. Germline lookup yields CDR1 LNHDA and CDR2 SQIVND (reference sequence). The CDR3 has 14 residues. With V trimmed by 5 bases and J by 8 bases, 9 bases remained unmatched.

The genes are TRBV7-9 and TRBJ2-3; 11 bases align to TRBD2. The J segment lost 4 bases and the V segment lost 5 bases, leaving 11 bases of the junction unmatched. CDR1 and CDR2 from the germline V gene are SEHNR and FQNEAQ (reference sequence). This CDR3 region has 17 residues. The CDR3 loop is CASSRPGLAEWADTQYF. The CDR3 DNA reads TGTGCCAGCAGCCGTCCGGGACTAGCGGAATGGGCAGATACGCAGTATTTT.

The chain links TRBV28 to TRBJ2-5; TRBD1 might be the D (5 bases). Judging by the DNA end, TRBJ2-7 fits better; the J call may be wrong. CDR1 is MDHEN, CDR2 SYDVKM, per germline. The CDR3 contains 15 residues. This CDR3 reads CATLDTFRATYEQYF. CDR3 DNA sequence: TGTGCCACCTTAGACACTTTCAGGGCAACCTACGAGCAGTACTTC.

V gene TRBV27 combines with J gene TRBJ1-5, with a possible D match to TRBD1 (6 bases). V shed 5 bases and J shed 1 base, with 12 bases lying between them. Germline CDR1 MNHEY, CDR2 SMNVEV (reference sequence). This CDR3 region has 15 residues. DNA of the CDR3: TGTGCCAGCAGTCCCGACAGGTTGAGCAATCAGCCCCAGCATTTT. This translates into CASSPDRLSNQPQHF.

The sample holds one count of this clone. This sequence joins TRBV2 and TRBJ2-7, with TRBD1 as a possible D gene (5 bases). V was cut by 3 bases and J by 1 base, with 10 bases left in between. The germline gives CDR1 SNHLY, CDR2 FYNNEI. The CDR3 runs 14 residues. DNA for the CDR3: TGTGCCAGCAGTGAGGTTACAGGATCCTACGAGCAGTACTTC. Protein sequence: CASSEVTGSYEQYF.

The chain couples TRBV19 to TRBJ2-5; perhaps TRBD1 as D (5 bases). The CDR3 covers 15 residues. V shed 3 bases and J shed 3 bases, with 14 bases lying between them. Germline V gene sequence: CDR1 LNHDA, CDR2 SQIVND (reference sequence). CDR3: CASSIGRVRKETQYF. CDR3 DNA: TGTGCCAGTAGTATCGGCAGGGTACGAAAAGAGACCCAGTACTTC.

CDR3 region: CASSPSRGGATDTQYF. CDR3 bases: TGCGCCAGCAGCCCCTCTCGCGGGGGGGCGACAGATACGCAGTATTTT. The chain links TRBV5-1 to TRBJ2-3; 9 positions agree with TRBD2. With V trimmed by 4 bases and J by 3 bases, 9 bases remained unmatched. CDR3 length equals 16 residues. Germline CDR1 reads SGHRS; CDR2 reads YFSETQ.